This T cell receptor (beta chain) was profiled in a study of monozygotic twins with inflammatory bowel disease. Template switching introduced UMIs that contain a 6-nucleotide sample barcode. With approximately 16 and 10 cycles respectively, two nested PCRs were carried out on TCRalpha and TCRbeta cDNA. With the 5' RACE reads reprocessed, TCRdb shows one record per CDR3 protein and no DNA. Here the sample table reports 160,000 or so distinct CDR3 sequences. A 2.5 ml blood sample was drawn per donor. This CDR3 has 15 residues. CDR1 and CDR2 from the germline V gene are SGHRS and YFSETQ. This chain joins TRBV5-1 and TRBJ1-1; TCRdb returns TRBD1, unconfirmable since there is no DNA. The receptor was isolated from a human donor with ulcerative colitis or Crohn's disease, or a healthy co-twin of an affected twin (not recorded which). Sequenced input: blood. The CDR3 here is CASSSTGGKRTEAFF. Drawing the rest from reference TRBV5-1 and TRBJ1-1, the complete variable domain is KAGVTQTPRYLIKTRGQQVTLSCSPISGHRSVSWYQQTPGQGLQFLFEYFSETQRNKGNFPGRFSGRQFSNSRSEMNVSTLELGDSALYLCASSSTGGKRTEAFFGQGTRLTVV.